This TCR beta chain was identified in a study of blood T cell repertoires in COVID-19. Method: immunoSEQ multiplex PCR; TCRdb's copy keeps in-frame clones and lacks some. The sample lists about 380,000 clones, 87% occurring once. Germline V gene sequence: CDR1 SEHNR, CDR2 FQNEAQ (reference sequence). Germline trimming cut 5 bases from V and 6 bases from J; bases unmatched to any gene: 5. The CDR3 covers 14 residues. The TCR originated in a woman between 25 and 40 years old who had recovered from COVID-19. The chain carries TRBV7-9 and TRBJ2-7; 12 nucleotides line up with TRBD2. What was sequenced was PBMCs or T cells enriched from blood (not recorded which). As DNA, the CDR3 is TGTGCCAGCAGCGTCGGGACTAGCGGGTCCGAGCAGTACTTC. Amino acid sequence: CASSVGTSGSEQYF.